The 6 T cell receptor beta chains given below trace back to one sample, sequenced in a study of PD-1 blockade in classical Hodgkin lymphoma. Brentuximab vedotin exposure varied, and every patient relapsed after autologous stem cell transplantation. Assay used: immunoSEQ multiplex PCR; TCRdb lists only in-frame clones, some missing. The table has 95,000 to 100,000 clones, about 89% seen once. This specimen was peripheral blood mononuclear cells (PBMCs), taken before the second cycle of nivolumab. The source of these receptors is a human donor with classical Hodgkin lymphoma.

The chain links TRBV6-6 to TRBJ1-2, with unresolved D. Trimming took off 7 bases at V and 11 bases at J, with 14 bases between the two ends. Germline V CDR1 and CDR2: MNHNY, SVGAGI (reference sequence). The CDR3 is 11 amino acids. CDR3 residues: CASNLWPGYTF. The CDR3 DNA reads TGTGCCAGCAACCTCTGGCCTGGTTACACCTTC.

The chain uses TRBV7-9 and TRBJ1-4; D gene ambiguous. There are 16 residues in the CDR3. CDR1 is SEHNR and CDR2 is FQNEAQ in the germline V gene (reference sequence). V gave up 1 base and J gave up 4 bases, with 13 bases separating them. CDR3 region: CASSLGTAMVNEKLFF. The CDR3 DNA reads as TGTGCCAGCAGCTTAGGGACGGCCATGGTTAATGAAAAACTGTTTTTT.

The chain links TRBV11-1 to TRBJ1-5, with 9 bases matching TRBD1. J lost 6 bases, V lost 4 bases, and 7 bases had no gene match. The CDR3 consists of 15 residues. In germline, CDR1 is SGHAT, CDR2 FQDESV (reference sequence). The CDR3 DNA reads TGTGCCAGCAGCTCCGGGACAGGGAGTTCTCAGCCCCAGCATTTT. It translates to CASSSGTGSSQPQHF.

This clone has more than one count but fewer than ten. The chain carries TRBV29-1 and TRBJ2-7; the match to TRBD1 covers 8 bases. V trimming: 6 bases; J trimming: 2 bases; junction bases outside the gene matches: 3. CDR3 size: 12 residues. Germline V gene lookup returns CDR1 SQVTM and CDR2 ANQGSEA. CDR3 region: CSVGQAAYEQYF. The DNA of the CDR3 is TGCAGCGTGGGACAGGCAGCCTACGAGCAGTACTTC.

V usage is TRBV2 and J usage is TRBJ2-1, with D tentatively TRBD1 (6 bases). With 7 bases removed from V and 2 bases from J, the gap between germline ends came to 15 bases. This CDR3 has 15 amino acids. From germline, CDR1 is SNHLY and CDR2 FYNNEI. CDR3 residues: CASTLEGVPYNEQFF. The CDR3 region has the DNA TGTGCCAGCACCCTCGAGGGGGTACCCTACAATGAGCAGTTCTTC.

The chain joins TRBV9 to TRBJ2-3; the match to TRBD2 covers 7 bases. Germline V CDR1 and CDR2: SGDLS, YYNGEE. V was pared by 0 bases and J by 0 bases, with 10 bases of the junction left unmatched. The CDR3 length is 18 residues. The CDR3 DNA reads as TGTGCCAGCAGCGTAGGTAATAACGGGGGGAAGAGCACAGATACGCAGTATTTT. This translates into CASSVGNNGGKSTDTQYF.